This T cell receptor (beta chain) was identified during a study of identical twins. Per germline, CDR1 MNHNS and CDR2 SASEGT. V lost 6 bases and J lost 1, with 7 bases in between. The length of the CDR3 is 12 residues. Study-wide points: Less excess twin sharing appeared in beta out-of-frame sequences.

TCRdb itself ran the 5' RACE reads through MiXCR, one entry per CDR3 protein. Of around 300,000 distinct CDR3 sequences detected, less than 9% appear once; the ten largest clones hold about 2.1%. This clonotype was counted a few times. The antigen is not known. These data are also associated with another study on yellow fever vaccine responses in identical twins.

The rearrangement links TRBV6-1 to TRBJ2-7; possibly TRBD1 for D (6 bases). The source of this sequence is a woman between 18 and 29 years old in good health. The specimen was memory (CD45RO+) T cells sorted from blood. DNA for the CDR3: TGTGCCAGCAGCGGACAGTCCTACGAGCAGTACGTC. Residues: CASSGQSYEQYV.